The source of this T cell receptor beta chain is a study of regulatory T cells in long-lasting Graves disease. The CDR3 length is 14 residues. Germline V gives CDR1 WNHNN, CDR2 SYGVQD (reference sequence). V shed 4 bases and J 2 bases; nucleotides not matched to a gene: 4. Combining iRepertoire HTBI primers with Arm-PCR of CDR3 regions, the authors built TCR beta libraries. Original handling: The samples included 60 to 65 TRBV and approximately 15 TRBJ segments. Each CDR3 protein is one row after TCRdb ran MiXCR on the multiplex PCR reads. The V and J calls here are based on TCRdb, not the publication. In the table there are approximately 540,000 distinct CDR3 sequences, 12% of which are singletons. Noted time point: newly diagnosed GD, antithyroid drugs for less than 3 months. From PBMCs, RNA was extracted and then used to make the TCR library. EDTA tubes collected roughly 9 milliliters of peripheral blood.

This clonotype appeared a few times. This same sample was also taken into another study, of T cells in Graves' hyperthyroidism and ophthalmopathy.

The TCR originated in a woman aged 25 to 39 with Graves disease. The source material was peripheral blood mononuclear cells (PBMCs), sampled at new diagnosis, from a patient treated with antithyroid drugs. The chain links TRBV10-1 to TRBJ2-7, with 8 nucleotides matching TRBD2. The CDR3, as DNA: TGCGCCAGCAGTGCTCCCGGGAGGGCCTACGAGCAGTACTTC. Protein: CASSAPGRAYEQYF.